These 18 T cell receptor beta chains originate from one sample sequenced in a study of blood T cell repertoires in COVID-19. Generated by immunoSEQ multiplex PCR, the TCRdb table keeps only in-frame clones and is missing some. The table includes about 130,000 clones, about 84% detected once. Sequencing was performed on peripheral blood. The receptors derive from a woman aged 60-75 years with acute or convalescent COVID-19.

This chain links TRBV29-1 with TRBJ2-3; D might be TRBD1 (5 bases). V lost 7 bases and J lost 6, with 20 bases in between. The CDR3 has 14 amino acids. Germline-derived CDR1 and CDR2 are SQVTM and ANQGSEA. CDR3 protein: CSAHTGHGVDTQYF. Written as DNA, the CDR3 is TGCAGCGCTCATACAGGACATGGGGTGGATACGCAGTATTTT.

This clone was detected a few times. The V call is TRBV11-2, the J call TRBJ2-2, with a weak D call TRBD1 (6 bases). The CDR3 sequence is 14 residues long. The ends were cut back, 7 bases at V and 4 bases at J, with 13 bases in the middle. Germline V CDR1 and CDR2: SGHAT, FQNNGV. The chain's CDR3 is CASTYAGVTGELFF. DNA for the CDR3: TGTGCCAGCACCTACGCAGGGGTCACCGGGGAGCTGTTTTTT.

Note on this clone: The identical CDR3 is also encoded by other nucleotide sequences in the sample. The CDR3 nucleotides read TGTGCCTGGACCGGGACTCCGGAGGGCACTGGGGAGCTGTTTTTT. This sequence encodes CAWTGTPEGTGELFF. This chain connects TRBV30 to TRBJ2-2, with a possible D match to TRBD2 (6 bases). Germline V lookup: CDR1 GTSNPN, CDR2 SVGIG (reference sequence). The length of the CDR3 is 15 residues. The germline V and J ends were trimmed by 4 bases and 8 bases, with 20 bases remaining between them.

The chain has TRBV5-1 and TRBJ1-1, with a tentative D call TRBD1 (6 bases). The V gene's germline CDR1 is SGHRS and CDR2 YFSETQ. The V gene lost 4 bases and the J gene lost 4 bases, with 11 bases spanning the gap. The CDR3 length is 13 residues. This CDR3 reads CASSAGQFTEAFF. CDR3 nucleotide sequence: TGCGCCAGCAGCGCCGGACAGTTCACTGAAGCTTTCTTT.

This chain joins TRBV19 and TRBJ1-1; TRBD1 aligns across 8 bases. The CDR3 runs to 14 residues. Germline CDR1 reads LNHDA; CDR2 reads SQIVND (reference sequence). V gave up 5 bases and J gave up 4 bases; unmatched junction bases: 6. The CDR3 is CASSGGQGFTEAFF. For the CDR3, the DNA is TGTGCCAGTAGTGGCGGACAGGGCTTCACTGAAGCTTTCTTT.

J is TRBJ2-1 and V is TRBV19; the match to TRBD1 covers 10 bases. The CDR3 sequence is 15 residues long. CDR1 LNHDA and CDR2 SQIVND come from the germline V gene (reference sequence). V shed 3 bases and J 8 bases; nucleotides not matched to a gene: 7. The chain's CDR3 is CASSIEGQGLDEQFF. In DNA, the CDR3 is TGTGCCAGTAGTATTGAGGGACAGGGGTTGGATGAGCAGTTCTTC.

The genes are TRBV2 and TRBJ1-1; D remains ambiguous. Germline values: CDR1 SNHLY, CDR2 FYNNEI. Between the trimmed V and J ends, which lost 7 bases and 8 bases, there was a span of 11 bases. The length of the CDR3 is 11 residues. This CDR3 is CASKLTSEAFF. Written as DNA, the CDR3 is TGTGCCAGCAAATTAACTTCCGAAGCTTTCTTT. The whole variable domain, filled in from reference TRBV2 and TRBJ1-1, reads EPEVTQTPSHQVTQMGQEVILRCVPISNHLYFYWYRQILGQKVEFLVSFYNNEISEKSEIFDDQFSVERPDGSNFTLKIRSTKLEDSAMYFCASKLTSEAFFGQGTRLTVV.

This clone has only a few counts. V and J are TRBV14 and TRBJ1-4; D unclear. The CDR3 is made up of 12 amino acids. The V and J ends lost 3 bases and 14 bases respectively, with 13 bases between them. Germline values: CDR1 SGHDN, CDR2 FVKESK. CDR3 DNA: TGTGCCAGCAGCCAGGAGAGAAAGCGGCTGTTTTTT. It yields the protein CASSQERKRLFF.

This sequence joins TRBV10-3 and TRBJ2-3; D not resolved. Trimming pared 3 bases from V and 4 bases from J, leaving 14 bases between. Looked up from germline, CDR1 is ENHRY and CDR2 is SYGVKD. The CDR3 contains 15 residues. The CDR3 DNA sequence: TGTGCCATCAGTGACTCCCATACCAGCGCAGATACGCAGTATTTT. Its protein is CAISDSHTSADTQYF.

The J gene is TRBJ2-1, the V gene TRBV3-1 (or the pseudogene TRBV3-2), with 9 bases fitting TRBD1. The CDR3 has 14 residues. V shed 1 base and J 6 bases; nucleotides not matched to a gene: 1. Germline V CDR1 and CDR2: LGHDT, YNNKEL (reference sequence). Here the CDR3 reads CASSQGQGVNEQFF. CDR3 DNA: TGTGCCAGCAGCCAAGGACAGGGGGTCAATGAGCAGTTCTTC.

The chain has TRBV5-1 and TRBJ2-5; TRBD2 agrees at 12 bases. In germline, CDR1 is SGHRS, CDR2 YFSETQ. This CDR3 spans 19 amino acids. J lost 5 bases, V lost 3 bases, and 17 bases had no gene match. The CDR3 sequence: CASSYLPPRLAGAGETQYF. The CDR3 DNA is TGCGCCAGCAGCTACCTCCCACCAAGACTAGCGGGGGCCGGGGAGACCCAGTACTTC.

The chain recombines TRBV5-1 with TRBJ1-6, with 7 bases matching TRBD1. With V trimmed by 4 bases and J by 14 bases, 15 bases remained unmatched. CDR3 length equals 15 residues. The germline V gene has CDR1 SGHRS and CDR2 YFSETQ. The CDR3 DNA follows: TGCGCCAGCAGCCCTGGGACAGCCTTCTCTCGGTCCCTCCACTTT. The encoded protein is CASSPGTAFSRSLHF.

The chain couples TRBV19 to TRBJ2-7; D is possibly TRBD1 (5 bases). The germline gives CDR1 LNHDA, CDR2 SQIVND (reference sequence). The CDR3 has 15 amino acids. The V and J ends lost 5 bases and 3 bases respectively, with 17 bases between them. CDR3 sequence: CASSLQGNSFYEQYF. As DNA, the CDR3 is TGTGCCAGTAGTCTTCAGGGAAATTCCTTCTACGAGCAGTACTTC.

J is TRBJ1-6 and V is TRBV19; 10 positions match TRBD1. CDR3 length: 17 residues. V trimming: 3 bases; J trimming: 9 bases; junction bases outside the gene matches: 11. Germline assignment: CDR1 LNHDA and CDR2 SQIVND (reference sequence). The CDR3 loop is CASSIRRGTGDVSPLHF. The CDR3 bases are TGTGCCAGTAGTATTCGTCGAGGGACAGGGGATGTTTCACCCCTCCACTTT.

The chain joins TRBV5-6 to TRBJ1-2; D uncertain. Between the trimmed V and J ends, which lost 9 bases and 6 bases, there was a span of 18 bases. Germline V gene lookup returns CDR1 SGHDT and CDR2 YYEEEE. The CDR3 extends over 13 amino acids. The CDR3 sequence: CATLVWAGDGYTF. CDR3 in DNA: TGTGCCACCCTAGTATGGGCCGGGGATGGCTACACCTTC.

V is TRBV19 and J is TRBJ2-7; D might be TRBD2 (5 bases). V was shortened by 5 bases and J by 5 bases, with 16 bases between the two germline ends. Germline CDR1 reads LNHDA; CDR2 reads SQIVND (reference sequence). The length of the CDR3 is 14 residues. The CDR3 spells CASSAGGVVHEQYF. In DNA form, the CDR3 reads TGTGCCAGTAGTGCGGGTGGGGTTGTCCACGAGCAGTACTTC.

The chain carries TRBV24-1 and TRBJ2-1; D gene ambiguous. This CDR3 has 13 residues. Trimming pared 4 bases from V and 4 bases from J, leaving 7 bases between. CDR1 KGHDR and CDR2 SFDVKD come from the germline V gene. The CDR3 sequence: CATSEGRYNEQFF. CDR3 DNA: TGTGCCACCAGTGAGGGCAGATACAATGAGCAGTTCTTC.

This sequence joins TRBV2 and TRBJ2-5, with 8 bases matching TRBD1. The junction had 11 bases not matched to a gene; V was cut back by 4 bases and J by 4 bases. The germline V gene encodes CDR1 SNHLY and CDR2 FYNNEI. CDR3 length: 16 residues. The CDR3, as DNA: TGTGCCAGCAGTGCAGACCAGGGGGCGCGGGGAGAGACCCAGTACTTC. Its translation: CASSADQGARGETQYF.